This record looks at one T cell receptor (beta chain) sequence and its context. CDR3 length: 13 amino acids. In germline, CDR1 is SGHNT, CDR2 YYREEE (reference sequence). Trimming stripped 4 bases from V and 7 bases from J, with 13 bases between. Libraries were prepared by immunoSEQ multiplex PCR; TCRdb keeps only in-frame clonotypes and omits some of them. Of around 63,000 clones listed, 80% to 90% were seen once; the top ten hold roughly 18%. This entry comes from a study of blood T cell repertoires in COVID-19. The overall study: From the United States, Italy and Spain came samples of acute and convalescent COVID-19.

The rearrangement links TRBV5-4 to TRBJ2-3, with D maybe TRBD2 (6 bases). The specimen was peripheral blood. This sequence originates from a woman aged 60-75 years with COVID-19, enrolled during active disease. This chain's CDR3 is CASSAGLDYTQYF. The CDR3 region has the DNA TGTGCCAGCAGCGCGGGGCTTGATTATACGCAGTATTTT.